This T cell receptor (beta chain) was documented in a study of blood T cell repertoires in COVID-19 (dated by TCRdb to about 2020). Turning to the overall study: Collaborator samples came from the United States, Italy and Spain and covered acute and convalescent phases of COVID-19. The prospective study material was composed of cDNA or gDNA derived from T cells, B-cell-depleted T cells, or PBMCs. Subjects who had been exposed to COVID-19, were actively infected with it, or had recovered from it provided the deeply sampled blood TCRbeta repertoires that made up the dataset. The repertoires were made available in a free public database intended to serve as a resource for research on the immune response to SARS-CoV-2. Samples came from the ongoing ImmuneRACE study (first 160 participants) plus 1,254 subjects from 6 global collaborators. A de-identified subject ID, COVID-19 status, age in years and sex were almost always included in the sample metadata. Where available, HLA class I and class II types were taken from metadata supplied by the sample provider and were not determined by assay-based typing.

Beyond this particular receptor, the publication reports: Clinical and demographic metadata were provided uncurated, with the amount varying by source and participant.

In regard to this clone: Its specific antigen is unknown. No quality values exist for individual bases; no much larger clone is one base distant.

Its CDR3 holds 15 amino acids, cysteine through phenylalanine. The kept DNA is CDR3 alone, 45 bases in frame from the first base. CDR1 SGHDT and CDR2 YYEEEE are derived from the germline V gene. The V end gives up 3 bases and the J end 6 bases, leaving 8 bases in the junction not matched to a gene. Each collaborating institution followed its own protocols to collect whole blood in K2EDTA tubes. For TCRbeta analysis, collaborators shipped samples as frozen whole blood, isolated PBMCs, or DNA extracted from either of those sample types. TCRbeta CDR3 regions were amplified from genomic DNA by means of the immunoSEQ Assay, a bias-controlled multiplex PCR. Processing in the source paper ran as follows. The number of nucleated cells in each sample was estimated by amplification of reference gene primers within the assay. To quantify the absolute abundance of each unique TCRbeta CDR3 rearrangement, sequence reads were collapsed and filtered. Productive Simpson clonality was computed per sample as the square root of Simpson's diversity index over productive rearrangements. Held by TCRdb, this immuneACCESS table contains in-frame sequences only and omits some clones. Under half of the omission traces to an unresolved V gene where checked; the cause of the rest is unknown. D and trimming were read from the DNA, whereas the V and J calls and clone size are those reported in that table. The sample table records 40,000 to 50,000 clones; around 89% of these occur just once. Of the sample, 6.2% is held by the ten largest clones.

The receptor was isolated from a human donor in a cohort sampled during active COVID-19. The V and J segments used are TRBV5-6 and TRBJ2-1; 8 nucleotides in the junction match TRBD2. Material for sequencing was peripheral blood. The CDR3 here reads CASSWGTSTPNEQFF. The DNA sequence reads TGTGCCAGCAGCTGGGGGACTAGTACCCCCAATGAGCAGTTCTTC.